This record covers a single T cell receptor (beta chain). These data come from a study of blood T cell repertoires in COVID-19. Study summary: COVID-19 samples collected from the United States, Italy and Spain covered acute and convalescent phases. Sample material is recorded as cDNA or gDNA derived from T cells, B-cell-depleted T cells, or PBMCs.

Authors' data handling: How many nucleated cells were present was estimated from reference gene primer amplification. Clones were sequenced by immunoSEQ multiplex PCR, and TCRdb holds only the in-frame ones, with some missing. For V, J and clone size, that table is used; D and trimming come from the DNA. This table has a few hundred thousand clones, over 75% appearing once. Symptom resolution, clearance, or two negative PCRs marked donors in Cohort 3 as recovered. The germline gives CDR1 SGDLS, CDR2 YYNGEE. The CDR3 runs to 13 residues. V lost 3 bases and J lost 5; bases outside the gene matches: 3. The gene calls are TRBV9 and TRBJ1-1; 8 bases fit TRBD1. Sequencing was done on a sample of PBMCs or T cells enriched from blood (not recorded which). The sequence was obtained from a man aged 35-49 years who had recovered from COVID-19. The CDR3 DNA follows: TGTGCCAGCAGCGCACGGACAGGGACTGAAGCTTTCTTT. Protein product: CASSARTGTEAFF.